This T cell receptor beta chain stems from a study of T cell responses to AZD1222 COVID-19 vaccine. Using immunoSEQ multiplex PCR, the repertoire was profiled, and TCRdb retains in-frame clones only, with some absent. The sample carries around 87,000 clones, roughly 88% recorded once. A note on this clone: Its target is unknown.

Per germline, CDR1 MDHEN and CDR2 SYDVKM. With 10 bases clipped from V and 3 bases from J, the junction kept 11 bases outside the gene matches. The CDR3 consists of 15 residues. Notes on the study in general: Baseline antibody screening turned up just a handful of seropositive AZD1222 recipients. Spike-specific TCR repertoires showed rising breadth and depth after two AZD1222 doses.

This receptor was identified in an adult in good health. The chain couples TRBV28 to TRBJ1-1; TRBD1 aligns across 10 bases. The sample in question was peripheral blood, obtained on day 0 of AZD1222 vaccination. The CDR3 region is CATHSRDRGYTEAFF. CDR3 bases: TGTGCCACACATAGTAGGGACAGGGGTTACACTGAAGCTTTCTTT.